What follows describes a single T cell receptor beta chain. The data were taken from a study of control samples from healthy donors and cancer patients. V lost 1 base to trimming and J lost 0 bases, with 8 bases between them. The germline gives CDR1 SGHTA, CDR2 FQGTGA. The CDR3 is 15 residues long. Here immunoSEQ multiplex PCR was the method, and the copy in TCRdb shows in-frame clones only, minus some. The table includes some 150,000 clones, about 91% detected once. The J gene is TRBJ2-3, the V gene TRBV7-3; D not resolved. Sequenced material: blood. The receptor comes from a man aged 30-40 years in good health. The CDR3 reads CASSLMGTSTDTQYF. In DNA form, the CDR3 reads TGTGCCAGCAGCTTAATGGGAACTAGCACAGATACGCAGTATTTT.